This T cell receptor beta chain appears in the sequencing data of a study of shared clonotypes between healthy human individuals. The CDR3 runs to 15 residues. Germline lookup yields CDR1 SGHNT and CDR2 YENEEA. Unmatched junction bases numbered 4, after V lost 1 base and J lost 3 bases. The naive CD8 subset, CD45RO-negative cells positively selected for CCR7, excluded terminally differentiated effector memory CD45RA+ cells. Donation came from healthy HIV-negative adults that had no recent acute infections or vaccinations. This table comes from immunoSEQ multiplex PCR, and its TCRdb copy is limited to in-frame clones, with some not included. Found here are around 2,000,000 clones, about 95% of them singletons; the top ten hold roughly 1%.

Source material: naive CD8+ T cells sorted from blood. The TCR originated in a man younger than 30 in good health. The V and J genes are TRBV11-3 and TRBJ2-3, with 7 bases matching TRBD2. CDR3 bases: TGTGCCAGCAGCTTAGGAGTGGGAGGGACAGATACGCAGTATTTT. Amino acid sequence: CASSLGVGGTDTQYF.